The 26 T cell receptor beta chains listed next were all sequenced from one sample in a study of siplizumab effects on memory and regulatory T cells. Here immunoSEQ multiplex PCR was the method, and the copy in TCRdb shows in-frame clones only, minus some. Among more than 85,000 clones listed, about 91% were seen once. Sample: Tregs sorted from blood. Receptor source: a human donor in good health.

This chain joins TRBV6-6 and TRBJ1-1, with 7 bases identical to TRBD1. Germline V gene sequence: CDR1 MNHNY, CDR2 SVGAGI (reference sequence). CDR3 length: 15 amino acids. V lost 6 bases to trimming and J lost 5 bases; unmatched junction nucleotides: 12. The CDR3 DNA reads as TGTGCCAGCAGGGCCGCCAACAGGGGTCGGACTGAAGCTTTCTTT. Its translation: CASRAANRGRTEAFF.

The chain is built from TRBV11-2 and TRBJ2-7; either TRBD1 or TRBD2 may fit D (5 bases each). With 4 bases removed from V and 3 bases from J, the gap between germline ends came to 10 bases. Germline V lookup: CDR1 SGHAT, CDR2 FQNNGV. The CDR3 consists of 13 residues. The CDR3 DNA follows: TGTGCCAGCAGCTCGGGGCACATCTACGAGCAGTACTTC. Encoded protein: CASSSGHIYEQYF.

The chain combines TRBV7-2 with TRBJ1-1; no clear D. This CDR3 has 15 residues. Trimming pared 1 base from V and 2 bases from J, leaving 11 bases between. The germline V gene has CDR1 SGHTA and CDR2 FQGNSA. This CDR3 reads CASSLVSTANTEAFF. DNA of the CDR3: TGTGCCAGCAGCTTAGTCTCTACGGCTAACACTGAAGCTTTCTTT.

The rearrangement uses TRBV18 and TRBJ1-1; no clear D. This CDR3 comprises 13 residues. CDR1 and CDR2 (germline): KGHSH, LQKENI. Trimming shortened V by 5 bases and J by 7 bases, and 14 bases separated the two germline ends. CDR3 bases: TGTGCCAGCTCAACTCGGCGCCCTAATGAAGCTTTCTTT. It is translated as CASSTRRPNEAFF.

This clone was seen only once. V and J are TRBV7-2 and TRBJ2-5; 9 nucleotides align to TRBD2. Germline lookup yields CDR1 SGHTA and CDR2 FQGNSA. J gave up 4 bases and V 2 bases, and 8 bases lay outside the gene matches. The CDR3 is 16 amino acids. This CDR3 is CASSLRAGGRRETQYF. DNA for the CDR3: TGTGCCAGCAGCTTAAGAGCGGGGGGCCGGAGAGAGACCCAGTACTTC.

V gene TRBV5-1 combines with J gene TRBJ2-1; possibly TRBD2 for D (6 bases). CDR3 length: 14 amino acids. The germline V gene has CDR1 SGHRS and CDR2 YFSETQ. The ends were cut back, 4 bases at V and 6 bases at J, with 14 bases in the middle. CDR3 bases: TGCGCCAGCAGCCCGGAGGAGGGAAGCAATGAGCAGTTCTTC. Protein product: CASSPEEGSNEQFF.

In its sample, this clone was seen a few times. The rearrangement uses TRBV13 and TRBJ2-5; 11 nucleotides agree with TRBD2. This CDR3 has 16 amino acids. Germline CDR1 and CDR2: PRHDT and FYEKMQ (reference sequence). V lost 4 bases to trimming and J lost 2 bases; unmatched junction nucleotides: 6. The CDR3 region is CASSSKTSGDQETQYF. In DNA, the CDR3 is TGTGCCAGCAGCTCGAAGACTAGCGGGGATCAAGAGACCCAGTACTTC.

The chain uses TRBV6-5 and TRBJ2-7; the D gene is possibly TRBD1 (6 bases). The V and J ends lost 0 bases and 2 bases respectively, with 11 bases between them. The germline gives CDR1 MNHEY, CDR2 SVGAGI. The CDR3 covers 15 residues. The CDR3 DNA sequence: TGTGCCAGCAGTTACTCCCCCAGGGGCCCCTACGAGCAGTACTTC. Its translation: CASSYSPRGPYEQYF.

The chain combines TRBV2 with TRBJ1-3; 7 nucleotides align to TRBD1. The V gene's germline CDR1 is SNHLY and CDR2 FYNNEI. V dropped 4 bases and J dropped 4; count of bases not matched to a gene: 4. This CDR3 has 14 residues. CDR3 coding DNA: TGTGCCAGCAGTGGACAGGGAGCGGGAAACACCATATATTTT. Amino acid sequence: CASSGQGAGNTIYF.

This rearrangement joins TRBV5-5 to TRBJ1-3, with D hard to call. V lost 4 bases and J lost 2, with 7 bases in between. The germline gives CDR1 SGHKS, CDR2 YYEKEE (reference sequence). This CDR3 has 13 residues. The CDR3 loop is CASSLRPGNTIYF. Written as DNA, the CDR3 is TGTGCCAGCAGCCTCCGACCTGGAAACACCATATATTTT. Looking up the rest from reference TRBV5-5 and TRBJ1-3 gives the full variable domain: DAGVTQSPTHLIKTRGQQVTLRCSPISGHKSVSWYQQVLGQGPQFIFQYYEKEERGRGNFPDRFSARQFPNYSSELNVNALLLGDSALYLCASSLRPGNTIYFGEGSWLTVV.

The chain links TRBV4-2 to TRBJ2-7, with TRBD2 matching 10 bases. Losses at the gene ends were 4 bases for V and 2 bases for J; bases not matched to a gene: 5. The CDR3 is 15 amino acids. Looked up from germline, CDR1 is LGHNA and CDR2 is YNFKEQ. The CDR3 nucleotides are TGTGCCAGCAGCCCCGGACTAGCGGTCCCCTACGAGCAGTACTTC. It encodes CASSPGLAVPYEQYF.

The chain is built from TRBV15 and TRBJ2-7, with a possible D match to TRBD2 (5 bases). Germline V gene lookup returns CDR1 LNHNV and CDR2 YYDKDF (reference sequence). Trimming removed 0 bases at V and 3 bases at J, with 15 bases between. The CDR3 totals 16 residues. The DNA of the CDR3 is TGTGCCACCAGCAGAGATCGGAGGCGCCAAAACTACGAGCAGTACTTC. Translated: CATSRDRRRQNYEQYF.

The V and J genes are TRBV7-2 and TRBJ2-3; TRBD1 is a possible D gene (6 bases). The V and J ends lost 0 bases and 5 bases respectively, with 6 bases between them. The CDR3 runs to 13 residues. Germline V lookup: CDR1 SGHTA, CDR2 FQGNSA. The CDR3 is CASSLARGDTQYF. DNA of the CDR3: TGTGCCAGCAGCTTAGCCAGGGGAGATACGCAGTATTTT.

This clone was recorded only once. V and J are TRBV4-1 and TRBJ2-5; 10 nucleotides line up with TRBD1. V lost 4 bases and J lost 2; bases outside the gene matches: 13. CDR1 is MGHRA, CDR2 YSYEKL, per germline. The CDR3 sequence is 18 residues long. CDR3: CASSPQRVGQGIQETQYF. For the CDR3, the DNA is TGCGCCAGCAGCCCCCAAAGGGTGGGACAGGGGATTCAAGAGACCCAGTACTTC.

The chain employs TRBV10-3 and TRBJ2-5; TRBD1 might be the D (5 bases). Germline assignment: CDR1 ENHRY and CDR2 SYGVKD. The CDR3 contains 15 residues. V was pared by 0 bases and J by 5 bases, with 13 bases between. CDR3 in DNA: TGTGCCATCAGTGAGTCATTATGGGGCCTGGAGACCCAGTACTTC. Its translation: CAISESLWGLETQYF.

J is TRBJ2-1 and V is TRBV6-1; no clear D. Per germline, CDR1 MNHNS and CDR2 SASEGT. The CDR3 runs to 15 residues. Trimming stripped 1 base from V and 0 bases from J, with 7 bases between. This CDR3 is CASSEEDSSYNEQFF. In DNA, the CDR3 is TGTGCCAGCAGTGAAGAGGATAGCTCCTACAATGAGCAGTTCTTC.

The chain combines TRBV19 with TRBJ2-4; possible D gene TRBD1, 6 bases. Germline loops: CDR1 LNHDA, CDR2 SQIVND (reference sequence). V lost 6 bases and J lost 3, with 18 bases in between. The CDR3 contains 16 residues. The CDR3 sequence: CASSHLKGVDKNIQYF. The CDR3 nucleotides are TGTGCCAGTAGCCACCTTAAGGGGGTAGACAAAAACATTCAGTACTTC.

V gene TRBV19 combines with J gene TRBJ1-2, with D hard to call. From germline, CDR1 is LNHDA and CDR2 SQIVND (reference sequence). V was shortened by 3 bases and J by 6 bases, with 8 bases between the two germline ends. The CDR3 loop spans 12 amino acids. The CDR3 reads CASSIESHGYTF. DNA of the CDR3: TGTGCCAGTAGTATTGAATCGCATGGCTACACCTTC.

V gene TRBV5-4 combines with J gene TRBJ2-7; D is unclear. CDR1 and CDR2 (germline): SGHNT, YYREEE (reference sequence). This CDR3 contains 14 residues. The V end lost 0 bases, the J end lost 2 bases, and 9 bases lay between the germline ends. The CDR3 DNA is TGTGCCAGCAGCTTGGGACCTCCTCCCTACGAGCAGTACTTC. Translated: CASSLGPPPYEQYF.

The CDR3 here is CASSVGAGGRNEQFF. CDR3 DNA: TGTGCCAGCAGCGTAGGAGCGGGGGGGAGGAATGAGCAGTTCTTC. The chain links TRBV9 to TRBJ2-1; 10 nucleotides match TRBD2. The CDR3 sequence is 15 residues long. V lost 0 bases, J lost 7 bases, and 4 bases stayed unmatched. Germline lookup yields CDR1 SGDLS and CDR2 YYNGEE.

This chain connects TRBV5-1 to TRBJ2-1; 9 bases map to TRBD2. V gave up 4 bases and J gave up 7 bases; unmatched junction bases: 6. Germline V gene lookup returns CDR1 SGHRS and CDR2 YFSETQ. This CDR3 region has 14 residues. CDR3 loop: CASSNLAGRNEQFF. The CDR3 bases are TGCGCCAGCAGCAATCTAGCGGGGCGGAATGAGCAGTTCTTC.

The chain links TRBV7-9 to TRBJ2-7; the match to TRBD2 covers 8 bases. V dropped 5 bases and J dropped 2; count of bases not matched to a gene: 5. The CDR3 runs to 14 residues. In germline, CDR1 is SEHNR, CDR2 FQNEAQ (reference sequence). In nucleotides, the CDR3 is TGTGCCAGCAGCCAAAGCGGGAGTACCTACGAGCAGTACTTC. Protein: CASSQSGSTYEQYF.

This clone was detected a few times. The chain joins TRBV7-9 to TRBJ2-7; no clear D gene. V was shortened by 5 bases and J by 3 bases, with 20 bases between the two germline ends. CDR1 and CDR2 (germline): SEHNR, FQNEAQ (reference sequence). The CDR3 runs 16 residues. CDR3 nucleotides: TGTGCCAGCAGCCCAAACCCGGCCTTTAGGCTCTACGAGCAGTACTTC. This sequence encodes CASSPNPAFRLYEQYF.

The chain recombines TRBV6-5 with TRBJ2-1; 7 bases map to TRBD2. The CDR3 has 15 amino acids. V shed 2 bases and J 3 bases; nucleotides not matched to a gene: 4. Germline V gene sequence: CDR1 MNHEY, CDR2 SVGAGI. CDR3 region: CASSYVLAHYNEQFF. CDR3 nucleotide sequence: TGTGCCAGCAGTTACGTACTAGCGCACTACAATGAGCAGTTCTTC.

This chain joins TRBV6-1 and TRBJ1-5, with D possibly matching TRBD1 (5 bases). V lost 2 bases to trimming and J lost 2 bases, with 13 bases between them. The CDR3 loop spans 16 amino acids. Germline V lookup: CDR1 MNHNS, CDR2 SASEGT. DNA of the CDR3: TGTGCCAGCAGTGAACAGGGATTCAGGGGCAATCAGCCCCAGCATTTT. Its translation is CASSEQGFRGNQPQHF.

This chain joins TRBV5-1 and TRBJ1-3; 8 nucleotides align to TRBD1. CDR3 length: 15 residues. The trim removed 0 bases at V and 3 bases at J, leaving 2 bases unmatched. Per the germline V gene, CDR1 is SGHRS and CDR2 is YFSETQ. Here the CDR3 DNA reads TGCGCCAGCAGCTTGGACGGACAGGGTGGAAACACCATATATTTT. Its translation is CASSLDGQGGNTIYF. Variable domain in full (rest from reference TRBV5-1 and TRBJ1-3): KAGVTQTPRYLIKTRGQQVTLSCSPISGHRSVSWYQQTPGQGLQFLFEYFSETQRNKGNFPGRFSGRQFSNSRSEMNVSTLELGDSALYLCASSLDGQGGNTIYFGEGSWLTVV.